This T cell receptor (beta chain) appears in the sequencing data of a study of metastatic and nonmetastatic thyroid tumors. Study-level information: Across blood and tumor or nodule tissue, repertoires from malignant and benign thyroid patients were compared with one another.

CDR3 size: 15 residues. V was trimmed by 5 bases and J by 0 bases, leaving 11 bases between them. CDR1 is MNHNS and CDR2 is SASEGT in the germline V gene. Every patient was untreated before thyroid surgery. Original methodology: A papillary thyroid cancer distant-metastasis classifier was built from CDR3 differences across clinicopathological groups. TCRdb re-called the PCR reads with MiXCR. TCRdb's processing, not the study's, gives the V and J calls here. The sample holds 70,000 or so clones, 14% seen once. This clone was detected many times. The chain recombines TRBV6-1 with TRBJ2-1; no clear D. Sequenced: blood. The TCR was taken from a male donor with papillary thyroid cancer or a benign thyroid nodule (not recorded which). Some clones in this sample may be carry-over from other donors' samples. The CDR3 spells CASSYDVGSYNEQFF. The CDR3 coding sequence is TGTGCCAGCAGTTATGACGTGGGCTCCTACAATGAGCAGTTCTTC.